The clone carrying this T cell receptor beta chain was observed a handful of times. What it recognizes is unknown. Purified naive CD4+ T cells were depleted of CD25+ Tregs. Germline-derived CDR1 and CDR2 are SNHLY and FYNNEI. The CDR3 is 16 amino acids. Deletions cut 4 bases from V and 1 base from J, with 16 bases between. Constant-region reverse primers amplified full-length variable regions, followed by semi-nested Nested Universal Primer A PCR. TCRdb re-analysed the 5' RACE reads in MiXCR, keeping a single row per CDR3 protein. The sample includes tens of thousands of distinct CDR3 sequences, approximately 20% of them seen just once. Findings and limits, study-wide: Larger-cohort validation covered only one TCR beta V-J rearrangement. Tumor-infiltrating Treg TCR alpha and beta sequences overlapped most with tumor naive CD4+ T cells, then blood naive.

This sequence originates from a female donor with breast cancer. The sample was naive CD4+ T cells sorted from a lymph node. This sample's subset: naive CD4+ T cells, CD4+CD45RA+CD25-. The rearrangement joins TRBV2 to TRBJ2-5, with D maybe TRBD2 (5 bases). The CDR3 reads CASSVYGRGPQETQYF. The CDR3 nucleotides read TGTGCCAGCAGTGTTTACGGGCGAGGGCCCCAAGAGACCCAGTACTTC.